The rows below give T cell receptor beta chains drawn from one sample of a study of T cell changes during pregnancy in multiple sclerosis. Sequencing was performed with immunoSEQ multiplex PCR; in TCRdb, only in-frame clones are kept and a portion is missing. The data show 25,000 to 30,000 clones, 75% to 90% seen once. The source material was CD4+ T cells from peripheral blood mononuclear cells, sampled in the first trimester of pregnancy. These receptor sequences come from a female donor in good health, enrolled as a control in a pregnancy study. Both conserved end residues are part of each CDR3. Each record gives: J gene, D gene, clone size, V gene, CDR3 DNA, CDR3 protein. D genes are given only for firm matches. The size of a clone is reported for some rows only, either as once, few or many, or as a class for expanded clones.

>TRBJ1-2|-|once|TRBV7-2
TGTGCCAGCAGCTTGACAAAAAACTATGGCTACACCTTC
CASSLTKNYGYTF
>TRBJ2-7|TRBD1|-|TRBV6-6
TGTGCCAGCAGATCCCGACAGGGGGCCTACGAGCAGTACTTC
CASRSRQGAYEQYF
>TRBJ2-7|TRBD1|-|TRBV19
TGTGCCAGTAGTACGAGTCTGACAGGGTCCGAGCAGTACTTC
CASSTSLTGSEQYF
>TRBJ2-1|TRBD2|-|TRBV18
TGTGCCAGCTCTCAGAGCGGGAGCCACCCCAATGAGCAGTTCTTC
CASSQSGSHPNEQFF
>TRBJ2-3|-|-|TRBV9
TGTGCCAGCAGCGTAGGAATTAGCGGACATGGCACAGATACGCAGTATTTT
CASSVGISGHGTDTQYF
>TRBJ2-1|-|-|TRBV30
TGTGCCTGTACGGGACACCTTTACAATGAGCAGTTCTTC
CACTGHLYNEQFF
>TRBJ2-1|TRBD2|-|TRBV5-4
TGTGCCAGCAGCTTAGCGGGGCTTTACAATGAGCAGTTCTTC
CASSLAGLYNEQFF
>TRBJ2-3|TRBD2|-|TRBV7-9
TGTGCCAGCAGCCCGACTAGCGGGAGGGATACGCAGTATTTT
CASSPTSGRDTQYF
>TRBJ2-1|-|-|TRBV5-1
TGCGCCAGCGGCTTGAATACGGACACCTACTACAATGAGCAGTTCTTC
CASGLNTDTYYNEQFF
>TRBJ1-4|TRBD1|-|TRBV25-1
TGTGCCAGCAGTGAGGGGACAGGGCCCAATGAAAAACTGTTTTTT
CASSEGTGPNEKLFF
>TRBJ2-5|-|-|TRBV21-1
TGTGCCAGCAGCACCCAAGGAGGACTAGCCCCCCAAGAGACCCAGTACTTC
CASSTQGGLAPQETQYF
>TRBJ1-2|-|few|TRBV7-9
TGTGCCAGCAGCTTACCCGCGGGGGGGGTTAACTATGGCTACACCTTC
CASSLPAGGVNYGYTF
>TRBJ2-1|TRBD2|-|TRBV7-3
TGTGCCAGCAGCTTAAGCGTCGGAGGCCTAGCGGGAGGCGACAATGAGCAGTTCTTC
CASSLSVGGLAGGDNEQFF
>TRBJ1-5|-|-|TRBV27
TGTGCCAGCAGTTTACAGGGGAGCGGCAATCAGCCCCAGCATTTT
CASSLQGSGNQPQHF
>TRBJ2-3|-|-|TRBV7-2
TGTGCCAGCAGCGCTACTCCGGGTACGCAGTATTTT
CASSATPGTQYF
>TRBJ2-7|-|once|TRBV7-7
TGTGCTAGCAGCCCACAGGCTGGGAACGAGCAGTACTTC
CASSPQAGNEQYF
>TRBJ2-1|TRBD2|-|TRBV5-8
TGTGCCAGCAGCTTGGAACTAGCGGGCTTTTCCTACAATGAGCAGTTCTTC
CASSLELAGFSYNEQFF
>TRBJ2-7|TRBD1|-|TRBV5-6
TGTGCCAGCAGCCGAACGGACAGGGACAACGAGCAGTATTTC
CASSRTDRDNEQYF
>TRBJ1-1|-|-|TRBV2
TGTGCCAGCAGTGAAGTAAGTCAAGGGGGATCCACTGAAGCTTTCTTT
CASSEVSQGGSTEAFF
>TRBJ2-3|TRBD1|few|TRBV15
TGTGCCACCAGCAGAGCCGGACAGGGAGACACAGATACGCAGTATTTT
CATSRAGQGDTDTQYF
>TRBJ1-2|-|-|TRBV19
TGTGCCAGTACCACCTATGAGGCGCGATTCGTTAGAGGCTACACCTTC
CASTTYEARFVRGYTF
>TRBJ2-7|-|-|TRBV18
TGTGCCAGCTCACCACTCATCGACAGCTCCTACGAGCAGTACTTC
CASSPLIDSSYEQYF
>TRBJ2-5|TRBD2|-|TRBV5-1
TGCGCCAGCGAGGGAGGGAATGGTGGTGTAGAGACCCAGTACTTC
CASEGGNGGVETQYF
>TRBJ2-5|TRBD1|-|TRBV2
TGTGCCAGCAGTGTTGGGACAGGGCAAGAGACCCAGTACTTC
CASSVGTGQETQYF
>TRBJ2-7|TRBD1|-|TRBV6-1
TGTGCCAGCTCGAGGGACAGGGTTTCCTACGAGCAGTACTTC
CASSRDRVSYEQYF
>TRBJ1-3|-|-|TRBV7-6
TGTGCCAGCAGCCGCGCCCCGGCAGGGATAAGCAACACCATATATTTT
CASSRAPAGISNTIYF
>TRBJ2-5|-|medium-sized|TRBV19
TGTGCCAGTAGAAGAATGGACAGAAGTACGGAGACCCAGTACTTC
CASRRMDRSTETQYF
>TRBJ2-5|TRBD2|-|TRBV7-6
TGTGCCAGCAGCTTAATAGGTAGCGGGGGGGCCGGAGAGACCCAGTACTTC
CASSLIGSGGAGETQYF
>TRBJ1-1|TRBD1|-|TRBV5-6
TGTGCCAGCAGCCTAGGGACAGGGATAGAAGCTTTCTTT
CASSLGTGIEAFF
>TRBJ2-3|TRBD2|-|TRBV7-2
TGTGCCAGCAGCCGACGGCTTGCTAGCGGGAGCACAGATACGCAGTATTTT
CASSRRLASGSTDTQYF
>TRBJ2-7|TRBD1|-|TRBV2
TGTGCCAGCAGTGAAGGAACTAGAACAGGGGGGACCTACGAGCAGTACTTC
CASSEGTRTGGTYEQYF
>TRBJ2-3|TRBD2|once|TRBV7-3
TGTGCCAGCAGCTTTTCCCCTGGCGGGAGTGGAACAGATACGCAGTATTTT
CASSFSPGGSGTDTQYF
>TRBJ1-4|-|-|TRBV7-2
TGTGCCAGCAGCTTTCCTGGCCCTGCAACTAATGAAAAACTGTTTTTT
CASSFPGPATNEKLFF
>TRBJ2-3|-|once|TRBV2
TGTGCCAGCAGCGGCGGGGCAGATACGCAGTATTTT
CASSGGADTQYF
>TRBJ2-3|TRBD1|-|TRBV6-6
TGTGCCAGCAGCCCGGGACAGGGGGTCACAGATACGCAGTATTTT
CASSPGQGVTDTQYF
>TRBJ1-1|-|-|TRBV2
TGTGCCAGCAAGGGCGGGGCCGGGGGGCCGGCTGAAGCTTTCTTT
CASKGGAGGPAEAFF
>TRBJ1-1|-|few|TRBV9
TGTGCCAGCAGCGTAGGCGGGGGCGCAGACACTGAAGCTTTCTTT
CASSVGGGADTEAFF
>TRBJ2-7|TRBD2|-|TRBV18
TGTGCCAGCTCACCCCCCGGGAGGGCCCCCAGCGAGCAGTACTTC
CASSPPGRAPSEQYF
>TRBJ1-2|TRBD1|-|TRBV27
TGTGCCAGCAGTCCGTTAGACAGGGTAAAGGTCCTCTATGGCTACACCTTC
CASSPLDRVKVLYGYTF
>TRBJ2-7|-|-|TRBV28
TGTGCCAGCAGTTTGCCGACTAGGAACGGGGGCGAGCAGTACTTC
CASSLPTRNGGEQYF
>TRBJ2-3|TRBD1|-|TRBV6-4
TGTGCCAGCAGAGGGACAGGGGATGTTACGCAGTATTTT
CASRGTGDVTQYF
>TRBJ2-1|-|-|TRBV11-2
TGTGCCAGCAGCTTAGAGGGTGGATGGCAGGGGTTCAATGAGCAGTTCTTC
CASSLEGGWQGFNEQFF
>TRBJ2-5|-|-|TRBV11-2
TGTGCCAGCAGCCCGCAAGAGACCCAGTACTTC
CASSPQETQYF
>TRBJ1-2|TRBD1|few|TRBV19
TGTGCCAGTAGTCCGGGACAGGGGGATCATGGCTACACCTTC
CASSPGQGDHGYTF
>TRBJ2-5|-|-|TRBV4-3
TGCGCCAGCAGCCAAGGGAACGGAGGGGTCCGGGAGACCCAGTACTTC
CASSQGNGGVRETQYF
>TRBJ1-1|TRBD1|once|TRBV5-1
TGCGCCAGCAGCCGAGGGACAGGATACACTGAAGCTTTCTTT
CASSRGTGYTEAFF
>TRBJ2-1|TRBD1|-|TRBV7-2
TGTGCCAGCAGCTTAGTGGGGACAGGGTGGAATGAGCAGTTCTTC
CASSLVGTGWNEQFF
>TRBJ2-2|-|few|TRBV7-9
TGTGCCAGCAGCGCACAACAGGGTATCGGGGAGCTGTTTTTT
CASSAQQGIGELFF
>TRBJ1-2|-|-|TRBV7-8
TGTGCCAGCAGCTTCGGGGGGGCTTTTGATAACTATGGCTACACCTTC
CASSFGGAFDNYGYTF